The T cell receptor (beta chain) under discussion was sequenced for a study of PD-1 blockade in mismatch repair-deficient tumors. Time point in this sample: roughly 10-day in vitro stimulation with candidate neoantigen peptide 7. Study-level findings and limits: Rapid post-treatment expansion, then contraction, generally preceding radiologic response, marked tumor-resident clones.

CDR1 is SGDLS, CDR2 YYNGEE, per germline. The junction had 10 bases not matched to a gene; V was cut back by 3 bases and J by 1 base. There are 18 residues in the CDR3. About this clone itself: As yet, its antigen is unknown.

Here immunoSEQ multiplex PCR was the method, and the copy in TCRdb shows in-frame clones only, minus some. This table holds approximately 10,000 clones, about 90% found once. This chain links TRBV9 with TRBJ2-7; TRBD2 matches at 13 bases. The sequence came from an adult with mismatch repair-deficient cancer. Sequences were derived from cells cultured in vitro, sampled from a patient treated with pembrolizumab. CDR3 amino acids: CASSGSGTSGTRSYEQYF. DNA of the CDR3: TGTGCCAGCAGCGGATCCGGGACTAGCGGGACCCGATCCTACGAGCAGTACTTC.